Following are 15 T cell receptor beta chains from one sample sequenced in a study of CD8 T cells in ankylosing spondylitis. Via MiXCR, TCRdb re-called the 5' RACE reads, giving one row per CDR3 protein. The sample consists of about 150,000 distinct CDR3 sequences, roughly 31% of them appearing once. The sequencing sample was made of synovial fluid, either unsorted or a sorted T cell fraction (not recorded which). The receptor source for this set is a male donor with ankylosing spondylitis.

Turning to this clonotype: One end of the junction fails to match germline, which may point to a read error. The chain recombines TRBV18 with TRBJ2-5; either TRBD1 or TRBD2 may fit D (7 bases each). There are 13 residues in the CDR3. Germline-derived CDR1 and CDR2 are KGHSH and LQKENI. This CDR3 reads CASSGTAQETQYF. In DNA, the CDR3 is TGCGCCAGCAGCGGGACAGCACAAGAGACCCAGTACTTC.

CDR3 bases: TGCGCCAGCAGCTTTCAGGGGGCGGATCGCGAGCAGTACTTC. Its translation: CASSFQGADREQYF. The J gene is TRBJ2-7, the V gene TRBV5-1, with 8 positions matching TRBD1. CDR3 length: 14 residues. After removal of 2 bases from V and 6 bases from J, the junction contained 7 bases not matched to a gene. Germline assignment: CDR1 SGHRS and CDR2 YFSETQ.

This clonotype was counted a few times. The genes are TRBV7-2 and TRBJ1-2, with TRBD1 identical over 9 bases. The CDR3 has 16 amino acids. Looked up from germline, CDR1 is SGHTA and CDR2 is FQGNSA. Trimming removed 1 base from V and 5 bases from J; junction bases left unmatched: 8. CDR3 nucleotides: TGTGCCAGCAGCTTAGACGGGACAGGGATTCGGTATGGCTACACCTTC. Translated: CASSLDGTGIRYGYTF.

The chain joins TRBV4-1 to TRBJ1-1; the match to TRBD1 covers 7 bases. There are 14 residues in the CDR3. Germline V gives CDR1 MGHRA, CDR2 YSYEKL. Trimming cost V 0 bases and J 4 bases; bases outside gene matches: 2. CDR3 sequence: CASSQDAGGTEAFF. CDR3 coding DNA: TGCGCCAGCAGCCAAGATGCAGGGGGCACTGAAGCTTTCTTT.

This clonotype has ten or more counts. The chain recombines TRBV12-3 or TRBV12-4 with TRBJ1-1; D may be TRBD1 (5 bases). This CDR3 has 13 amino acids. V was clipped by 10 bases and J by 4 bases, with 16 bases between them. CDR3 DNA sequence: TGTGCCATCCGGTCTGGGGGGTTCACTGAAGCTTTCTTT. Translated: CAIRSGGFTEAFF.

This clonotype was seen more than once but under ten times. The chain recombines TRBV2 with TRBJ1-1; D gene unclear. Germline V gene data show CDR1 as SNHLY and CDR2 as FYNNEI. This CDR3 has 11 amino acids. With 2 bases removed from V and 8 bases from J, the gap between germline ends came to 6 bases. The CDR3 DNA reads as TGTGCCAGCAGTGAAAAGGTCGAAGCTTTCTTT. Its translation: CASSEKVEAFF.

This clonotype was recorded a few times. The rearrangement links TRBV11-1 to TRBJ1-1; the match to TRBD1 covers 9 bases. Germline assignment: CDR1 SGHAT and CDR2 FQDESV (reference sequence). The CDR3 consists of 18 residues. V was clipped by 5 bases and J by 4 bases; unmatched bases: 17. The CDR3 nucleotides read TGTGCCAGCAGCCCCTATACCGGGACAGGGAGGAGGGGCACTGAAGCTTTCTTT. Residues: CASSPYTGTGRRGTEAFF.

There are many counts of this clonotype. The V gene is TRBV7-9, the J gene TRBJ2-7, with a tentative D call TRBD2 (5 bases). Germline CDR1 SEHNR, CDR2 FQNEAQ (reference sequence). The V gene lost 4 bases and the J gene lost 5 bases, with 15 bases spanning the gap. The CDR3 runs 14 residues. The CDR3 is CASSSEGYEDEQYF. The CDR3 DNA reads TGTGCCAGCAGCTCCGAGGGATATGAGGACGAGCAGTACTTC.

In its sample, this clonotype was seen many times. This rearrangement joins TRBV20-1 to TRBJ2-5; a weak D match, TRBD2 (6 bases). Germline CDR1 and CDR2: DFQATT and SNEGSKA (reference sequence). Trimming removed 6 bases from V and 3 bases from J, with 11 bases in between. The CDR3 has 12 amino acids. This CDR3 is CSAPRGKETQYF. CDR3 bases: TGCAGTGCCCCTCGGGGGAAAGAGACCCAGTACTTC.

This clonotype showed up many times. Here the CDR3 reads CSVGWGGDSYNEQFF. For the CDR3, the DNA is TGCAGCGTTGGATGGGGCGGGGACTCCTACAATGAGCAGTTCTTC. The chain joins TRBV29-1 to TRBJ2-1, with D possibly being TRBD2 (6 bases). The CDR3 is 15 residues long. The V gene's germline CDR1 is SQVTM and CDR2 ANQGSEA. Trimming took 4 bases from V and 0 from J, leaving 13 bases between them.

The J gene is TRBJ2-2, the V gene TRBV5-1; D possibly uses TRBD1 or TRBD2 (5 bases each). Germline-derived CDR1 and CDR2 are SGHRS and YFSETQ. This CDR3 is built from 13 residues. Trimming cost V 9 bases and J 8 bases, with 17 bases left between them. CDR3 protein: CATGTEPLGELFF. The CDR3, as DNA: TGCGCCACCGGGACCGAGCCCTTGGGGGAGCTGTTTTTT.

The CDR3 DNA is TGCAGTGCTACCCCTGGGGGGGGGATGGATGGCTACACCTTC. This gives the protein CSATPGGGMDGYTF. The chain combines TRBV20-1 with TRBJ1-2; a possible D gene is TRBD1 (5 bases). CDR1 is DFQATT and CDR2 is SNEGSKA in the germline V gene (reference sequence). Trimming removed 4 bases from V and 6 bases from J, with 18 bases in between. The CDR3 runs to 14 residues.

This chain joins TRBV5-1 and TRBJ2-7; 8 bases line up with TRBD1. The CDR3 has 16 residues. V shed 1 base and J 7 bases; nucleotides not matched to a gene: 13. Germline V gene sequence: CDR1 SGHRS, CDR2 YFSETQ. The CDR3 nucleotides read TGCGCCAGCAGCTTGTTGGTGGACAGGGATACGCGGGAGCAGTACTTC. As protein: CASSLLVDRDTREQYF. Based on the CDR3 plus reference TRBV5-1 and TRBJ2-7, the full variable domain is KAGVTQTPRYLIKTRGQQVTLSCSPISGHRSVSWYQQTPGQGLQFLFEYFSETQRNKGNFPGRFSGRQFSNSRSEMNVSTLELGDSALYLCASSLLVDRDTREQYFGPGTRLTVT.

This clonotype has at least ten counts. V and J are TRBV5-1 and TRBJ1-1, with a tentative D call TRBD1 (6 bases). This CDR3 has 16 amino acids. V lost 1 base, J lost 2 bases, and 15 bases lay in between. The germline gives CDR1 SGHRS, CDR2 YFSETQ. The CDR3 reads CASSLNGRGSNTEAFF. Here the CDR3 DNA reads TGCGCCAGCAGCTTGAATGGCAGGGGCAGTAACACTGAAGCTTTCTTT.

The chain combines TRBV5-1 with TRBJ2-3; TRBD2 matches 14 bases. Germline V lookup: CDR1 SGHRS, CDR2 YFSETQ. The CDR3 loop spans 18 amino acids. Trimming at V came to 0 bases and at J to 5 bases, leaving 8 bases not matched to a gene. As DNA, the CDR3 is TGCGCCAGCAGCTTGGGACTAGCGGGGGGGCCAGGGGAAGATACGCAGTATTTT. This sequence encodes CASSLGLAGGPGEDTQYF.